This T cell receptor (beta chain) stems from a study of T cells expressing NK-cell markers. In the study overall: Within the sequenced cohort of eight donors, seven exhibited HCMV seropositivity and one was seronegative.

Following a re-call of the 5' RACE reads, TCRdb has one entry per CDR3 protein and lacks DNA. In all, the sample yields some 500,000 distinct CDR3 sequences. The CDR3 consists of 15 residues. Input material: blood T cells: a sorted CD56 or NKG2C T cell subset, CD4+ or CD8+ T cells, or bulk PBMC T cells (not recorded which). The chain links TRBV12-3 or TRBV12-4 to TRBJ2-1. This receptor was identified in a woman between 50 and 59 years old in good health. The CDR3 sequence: CASSLAGGLFNEQFF.